These T cell receptor beta chains were read from a single sample in a study of T-cell memory formation after mild COVID-19. From the 5' RACE reads, TCRdb called clonotypes with MiXCR, one entry per CDR3 protein. The table shows about 290,000 distinct CDR3 sequences, with around a sixth occurring only once. The sample was PBMCs or a T cell subset sorted from them (not recorded which). The receptor set was obtained from a man between 18 and 35 years old who had mild COVID-19 (a few samples of this study predate the infection). Cell type and time point are not known. CDR3s include the opening cysteine and the closing phenylalanine or tryptophan. A D gene is named only where the DNA matches it firmly. Where a row states a size, it is once, few, many or the class of an expanded clone; other rows omit it.

V gene	J gene	clone size	D gene	CDR3 DNA	CDR3 protein
TRBV6-6	TRBJ1-1	few	-	TGTGCCAGCAGCAGGGAATGGGACACTGAAGCTTTCTTT	CASSREWDTEAFF
TRBV11-2	TRBJ2-5	few	-	TGTGCCAGCAGCTTACGGGTTTGGGGCCAAGAGACCCAGTACTTC	CASSLRVWGQETQYF
TRBV29-1	TRBJ2-5	few	-	TGCAGCGTTAGGACAGTTACGAAGACCCAGTACTTC	CSVRTVTKTQYF
TRBV7-9	TRBJ1-1	-	TRBD1	TGTGCCAGCAGACGGGGGACAGGGGGCACTGAAGCTTTCTTT	CASRRGTGGTEAFF
TRBV3-1	TRBJ2-2	few	-	TGTGCCAGCAGCCAGGCGCGGGTCGGCACCGGGGAGCTGTTTTTT	CASSQARVGTGELFF
TRBV12-3/TRBV12-4	TRBJ1-1	-	-	TGTGCCAGCAGACCCGGCTTCGGCACTGAAGCTTTCTTT	CASRPGFGTEAFF
TRBV4-1	TRBJ1-4	-	-	TGCGCCAGCACCCGGGGGGGGGCAGCTGAAAAACTGTTTTTT	CASTRGGAAEKLFF
TRBV7-9	TRBJ1-1	-	-	TGTGCCAGCAGCCAATCACAGGCCAACACTGAAGCTTTCTTT	CASSQSQANTEAFF
TRBV27	TRBJ2-3	many	-	TGTGCCAGCAGTTGGGGTAGAAGCACAGATACGCAGTATTTT	CASSWGRSTDTQYF
TRBV15	TRBJ2-5	few	TRBD1	TGTGCCACCAGCAGAGATTCCGGGACAGGGCGGGAGACCCAGTACTTC	CATSRDSGTGRETQYF
TRBV29-1	TRBJ2-5	many	-	TGCAGCGTTGACCTCACCCGGGACCAGGGGGGGGAGACCCAGTACTTC	CSVDLTRDQGGETQYF
TRBV5-6	TRBJ1-6	-	-	TGTGCCAGCAGCTTACAGCTGGGTTCACCCCTCCACTTT	CASSLQLGSPLHF
TRBV29-1	TRBJ1-4	few	TRBD1	TGCAGCGGGAGACAGGGGGAAAAACTGTTTTTT	CSGRQGEKLFF
TRBV6-1	TRBJ2-3	few	TRBD1	TGTGCCAGCAGCCTGGGACAGGGCCGCACAGATACGCAGTATTTT	CASSLGQGRTDTQYF
TRBV9	TRBJ2-3	-	-	TGTGCCAGCAGCGTAGCAGCGGTCGCAGATACGCAGTATTTT	CASSVAAVADTQYF
TRBV6-6	TRBJ2-1	few	-	TGTGCCAGCAGTTACGTGGACAATGAGCAGTTCTTC	CASSYVDNEQFF
TRBV3-2	TRBJ2-2	-	-	TGTGCCAGCAGCCAAGAGTACCGCTGGCGAGGCACCGGGGAGCTGTTTTTT	CASSQEYRWRGTGELFF
TRBV6-2/TRBV6-3	TRBJ1-6	few	-	TGTGCCAGCAGTTACCACGATACCGGGACTTTGAATTCACCCCTCCACTTT	CASSYHDTGTLNSPLHF
TRBV12-3/TRBV12-4	TRBJ2-1	few	-	TGTGCCAGCAGTCCCGGACCTAGCCCCTACAATGAGCAGTTCTTC	CASSPGPSPYNEQFF
TRBV4-3	TRBJ2-1	-	-	TGCGCCAGCAGTCCTGACCGGTCCGGTAGCGCCTACAATGAGCAGTTCTTC	CASSPDRSGSAYNEQFF
TRBV7-8	TRBJ1-6	-	-	TGTGCCAGCAGCCTTGCGTTCGAGTTTTATAATTCACCCCTCCACTTT	CASSLAFEFYNSPLHF
TRBV5-1	TRBJ1-5	few	-	TGCGCCAGCAGCTTGGCGCTCGGAGGGCAGCCCCAGCATTTT	CASSLALGGQPQHF
TRBV6-2/TRBV6-3	TRBJ1-6	-	-	TGTGCCAGCAGGGAAATCAGGGTGACCGGGAGTAATTCACCCCTCCACTTT	CASREIRVTGSNSPLHF
TRBV5-5	TRBJ2-3	many	-	TGTGCCAGCAGCCTGTCCGTATCCGAGGATACGCAGTATTTT	CASSLSVSEDTQYF
TRBV10-2	TRBJ2-5	few	TRBD2	TGCGCCAGCACGGCGGGGGAAGAGACCCAGTACTTC	CASTAGEETQYF
TRBV5-1	TRBJ2-1	-	-	TGCGCCAGCGGCCTGGCCCCCGGCAATGAGCAGTTCTTC	CASGLAPGNEQFF
TRBV10-3	TRBJ1-1	-	TRBD1	TGTGCCATCAGTGGAGTAAGGGACAGTAAATCTGAAGCTTTCTTT	CAISGVRDSKSEAFF
TRBV4-1	TRBJ2-7	few	-	TGCGCCAGCAGCCCCGAACAGGGAACCTCCTACGAGCAGTACTTC	CASSPEQGTSYEQYF
TRBV20-1	TRBJ2-7	-	-	TGCAGTGCTAGAGATGTCCGGGCCGGGGAGCAGTACTTC	CSARDVRAGEQYF
TRBV12-3/TRBV12-4	TRBJ2-1	many	-	TGTGCCAGCAGTTTGGGGGGGGGCACCCACAATGAGCAGTTCTTC	CASSLGGGTHNEQFF
TRBV6-6	TRBJ2-1	-	-	TGTGCCAGCAGCCAACAGGGCTCCTACAATGAGCAGTTCTTC	CASSQQGSYNEQFF
TRBV7-2	TRBJ1-5	-	TRBD1	TGTGCCAGCAGCGATATCCAGGGGGATCAGCCCCAGCATTTT	CASSDIQGDQPQHF
TRBV5-1	TRBJ2-2	few	TRBD2	TGCGCCAGCAGCTCAAGACTAGCGGGGGTCGCCGGGGAGCTGTTTTTT	CASSSRLAGVAGELFF
TRBV6-2/TRBV6-3	TRBJ1-3	-	TRBD1	TGTGCCAGCCGTTCCCGACAGGGGTACTCTGGAAACACCATATATTTT	CASRSRQGYSGNTIYF
TRBV12-3/TRBV12-4	TRBJ1-1	few	-	TGTGCCAGCAGATTGGGTTGGGGGAACACTGAAGCTTTCTTT	CASRLGWGNTEAFF
TRBV20-1	TRBJ2-2	-	-	TGCAGTGCTAGCAGAGGAATCACCGGGGAGCTGTTTTTT	CSASRGITGELFF
TRBV6-5	TRBJ1-6	few	-	TGTGCCAGCCGGGACCGTTATTCACCCCTCCACTTT	CASRDRYSPLHF
TRBV30	TRBJ2-7	-	-	TGTGCCTGGAGTGTACTAAGGTGGGGGAGCTACGAGCAGTACTTC	CAWSVLRWGSYEQYF
TRBV7-3	TRBJ2-2	-	-	TGTGCCAGCAGCTCCCGGGAATGGGGGGAGCTGTTTTTT	CASSSREWGELFF
TRBV3-1	TRBJ1-6	few	-	TGTGCCAGCAGCCAAGAGAGGGGACCCCTCCACTTT	CASSQERGPLHF
TRBV12-3/TRBV12-4	TRBJ2-5	-	-	TGTGCCAGCAGTCCACACGCGGAGACCCAGTACTTC	CASSPHAETQYF
TRBV9	TRBJ2-5	few	TRBD2	TGTGCCAGCAGCGGACCCGGACTAGCGGAGACCCAGTACTTC	CASSGPGLAETQYF
TRBV2	TRBJ2-3	-	TRBD2	TGTGCCAGCAGGGGGGGTAGCACTAGCGGGGGCACAGATACGCAGTATTTT	CASRGGSTSGGTDTQYF
TRBV28	TRBJ2-1	-	TRBD2	TGTGCCAGCAGTTCGCGGGGGGGTTACTATGAGCAGTTCTTC	CASSSRGGYYEQFF
TRBV15	TRBJ1-2	few	TRBD1	TGTGCCACCAGCAGACGGGACAGGGGGAACTATGGCTACACCTTC	CATSRRDRGNYGYTF
TRBV6-5	TRBJ1-1	few	-	TGTGCCAGCAGTTCCGGACCCACTGAAGCTTTCTTT	CASSSGPTEAFF
TRBV4-3	TRBJ1-4	few	-	TGCGCCAGCAGCCAAGACAGGGGCCGCGAAAAACTGTTTTTT	CASSQDRGREKLFF
TRBV24-1	TRBJ2-3	-	-	TGTGCCACCAGTGACCACCGGGGGGCTAGCACAGATACGCAGTATTTT	CATSDHRGASTDTQYF
TRBV7-6	TRBJ2-5	-	TRBD1	TGTGCCAGCAGCTCCGGGACAGGGGATGCGAAGACCCAGTACTTC	CASSSGTGDAKTQYF
TRBV27	TRBJ1-6	few	-	TGTGCCAGCAGTCCGTTAGGAGGTGGGCCCCTCCACTTT	CASSPLGGGPLHF
TRBV7-9	TRBJ2-3	-	TRBD2	TGTGCCAGCAGCTTAGGGCTAGCGGGGGTCTATACGCAGTATTTT	CASSLGLAGVYTQYF
TRBV20-1	TRBJ1-1	-	-	TGCAGTGCTAGGGAAACTGAAGCTTTCTTT	CSARETEAFF
TRBV25-1	TRBJ2-5	-	TRBD2	TGTGCCAGCAGTGAAGAGCGGGGTTGGAAGACCCAGTACTTC	CASSEERGWKTQYF
TRBV29-1	TRBJ1-3	-	-	TGCAGTTGCCCCAGCGGAAACACCATATATTTT	CSCPSGNTIYF
TRBV6-6	TRBJ1-1	few	-	TGTGCCAGCACCAACGTTCCCCGCCGGGACACTGAAGCTTTCTTT	CASTNVPRRDTEAFF
TRBV5-1	TRBJ1-4	many	-	TGCGCCAGCAGCCCCACCGGCTCGGGGAATGAAAAACTGTTTTTT	CASSPTGSGNEKLFF
TRBV7-2	TRBJ2-5	few	-	TGTGCCAGCAGCCTCCTTATGGGCGGACCGCAAGAGACCCAGTACTTC	CASSLLMGGPQETQYF
TRBV3-1	TRBJ2-7	few	-	TGTGCCAGCAGCCCCCGGGCACCCTACGAGCAGTACTTC	CASSPRAPYEQYF